A single sample gave rise to the 12 T cell receptor beta chains below, sequenced in a study of HIV-infected patients and healthy controls (dated by TCRdb to about 2014). Whole blood was used without cell fractionation, so all unsorted peripheral T cells were reflected in the repertoire. The library was obtained by 5' RACE. These reads were obtained on an Illumina MiSeq. Reverse transcription of approximately 500 ng RNA was performed with SuperScript III using primers directed against the alpha and beta constant regions. Separate alpha and beta chain libraries were made by chain-specific third strand synthesis with multiplexing indices. Through fastp at Q25 and MiXCR, TCRdb rebuilt clones from the public reads, retaining in-frame beta chains. Duplicate CDR3 protein sequences are folded into a single record with the most common DNA and genes. This sample has roughly 18,000 distinct CDR3 sequences in its table, and roughly 9.1% of those were observed once. Under 4% of the sample belongs to the ten largest clones.

What was sequenced was blood. The receptors originated from an adult in good health.

The chain has TRBV29-1 and TRBJ2-3; D is tentatively TRBD1 or TRBD2 (5 bases each). Trimming took 7 bases from V and 6 from J, leaving 20 bases between them. The CDR3 spans 14 residues. Germline V gene lookup returns CDR1 SQVTM and CDR2 ANQGSEA. The CDR3: CSGEGATESDTQYF. DNA for the CDR3: TGCAGCGGTGAGGGAGCGACAGAGTCGGATACGCAGTATTTT.

Judged by abundance, this clonotype is medium-sized. This chain connects TRBV29-1 to TRBJ2-2, with D maybe TRBD1 (5 bases). Germline values: CDR1 SQVTM, CDR2 ANQGSEA. The V and J ends lost 7 bases and 6 bases respectively, with 12 bases between them. This CDR3 is 12 amino acids long. The CDR3 region is CSAGREAGELFF. DNA for the CDR3: TGCAGCGCGGGCAGGGAAGCCGGGGAGCTGTTTTTT.

This clonotype was recorded a few times. This chain uses TRBV20-1 with TRBJ2-3; D may be TRBD1 or TRBD2 (5 bases each). V was shortened by 0 bases and J by 8 bases, with 18 bases between the two germline ends. The germline V gene has CDR1 DFQATT and CDR2 SNEGSKA (reference sequence). The CDR3 loop spans 15 amino acids. CDR3 in DNA: TGCAGTGCTAGAGAGTTACGGATGAGGGGTGGTACGCAGTATTTT. Its protein is CSARELRMRGGTQYF.

This clonotype has just a few counts. The rearrangement links TRBV12-5 to TRBJ2-7, with 8 bases aligning to TRBD1. CDR3 size: 12 residues. Germline lookup yields CDR1 LGHNT and CDR2 FRNRAP. V trimming: 9 bases; J trimming: 5 bases; junction bases outside the gene matches: 6. The CDR3 bases are TGTGCTAGCTCGGGACAGGTCCACGAGCAGTACTTC. Translation: CASSGQVHEQYF.

This clonotype showed up many times. This chain joins TRBV5-1 and TRBJ1-6; D remains ambiguous. Germline lookup yields CDR1 SGHRS and CDR2 YFSETQ. V was pared by 0 bases and J by 10 bases, with 14 bases between. This CDR3 comprises 15 residues. The CDR3 coding sequence is TGCGCCAGCAGCTTGGTGGCGTCAGGAGGGTCACCCCTCCACTTT. This gives the protein CASSLVASGGSPLHF.

This clonotype occurred many times. V and J are TRBV20-1 and TRBJ2-3; 11 bases align to TRBD2. Germline-derived CDR1 and CDR2 are DFQATT and SNEGSKA (reference sequence). Germline trimming cut 6 bases from V and 3 bases from J; bases unmatched to any gene: 5. The CDR3 runs 14 residues. As DNA, the CDR3 is TGCAGTGCCCCGACTAGCGGGATGACAGATACGCAGTATTTT. This sequence encodes CSAPTSGMTDTQYF.

This clonotype was detected ten times or more. The CDR3 DNA follows: TGTGCCAGCAGCAAATCACTCTCAGGGGGGAGTTCGTACGAGCAGTACTTC. This translates into CASSKSLSGGSSYEQYF. V usage is TRBV7-8 and J usage is TRBJ2-7; maybe TRBD1 (7 bases). V gave up 5 bases and J gave up 4 bases, with 24 bases separating them. Germline V lookup: CDR1 SGHVS, CDR2 FQNEAQ. CDR3 length: 17 amino acids.

Many counts were recorded for this clonotype. This chain connects TRBV27 to TRBJ2-6; D not certain. The CDR3 loop spans 17 amino acids. Germline V gives CDR1 MNHEY, CDR2 SMNVEV (reference sequence). V was clipped by 4 bases and J by 0 bases, with 13 bases between them. The CDR3 bases are TGTGCCAGCAGTTATGGCAGCTCGAGCTCTGGGGCCAACGTCCTGACTTTC. Protein: CASSYGSSSSGANVLTF.

In its sample, this clonotype ranks as medium-sized. The chain employs TRBV10-1 and TRBJ1-1; TRBD1 aligns across 8 bases. CDR3 length equals 13 residues. Trimming removed 4 bases from V and 6 bases from J; junction bases left unmatched: 4. Germline V lookup: CDR1 WNHNN, CDR2 SYGVQD (reference sequence). In nucleotides, the CDR3 is TGCGCCAGCAGTGGACAGGGGCGGGCTGAAGCTTTCTTT. Translated, it gives CASSGQGRAEAFF.

This clonotype was recorded many times. Mismatch with germline at one junction end may stem from a read error. The chain employs TRBV20-1 and TRBJ1-1; D not resolved. The germline CDR1 and CDR2 sequences are DFQATT and SNEGSKA (reference sequence). The CDR3 extends over 14 amino acids. The CDR3 bases are TGCAGTGCTAATCCCCCCTTGACGAACAGTGAAGCTTTCTTT. As protein: CSANPPLTNSEAFF.

V usage is TRBV19 and J usage is TRBJ1-6; 7 bases are shared with TRBD1. This CDR3 is 18 amino acids long. CDR1 is LNHDA and CDR2 is SQIVND in the germline V gene (reference sequence). V was clipped by 6 bases and J by 5 bases; unmatched bases: 16. DNA of the CDR3: TGTGCCAGTAGGAAGTGGATCGACAGGGATATCAATAATTCACCCCTCCACTTT. Translation: CASRKWIDRDINNSPLHF.

This clonotype appeared many times. The chain couples TRBV6-6 to TRBJ2-7; D remains unclear. The V gene's germline CDR1 is MNHNY and CDR2 SVGAGI (reference sequence). The CDR3 runs to 12 residues. Trimming left V 5 bases short and J 4 bases short, with 9 bases between. CDR3 bases: TGTGCCAGCAGTCCCTGGGTTTACGAGCAGTACTTC. Translating gives CASSPWVYEQYF.